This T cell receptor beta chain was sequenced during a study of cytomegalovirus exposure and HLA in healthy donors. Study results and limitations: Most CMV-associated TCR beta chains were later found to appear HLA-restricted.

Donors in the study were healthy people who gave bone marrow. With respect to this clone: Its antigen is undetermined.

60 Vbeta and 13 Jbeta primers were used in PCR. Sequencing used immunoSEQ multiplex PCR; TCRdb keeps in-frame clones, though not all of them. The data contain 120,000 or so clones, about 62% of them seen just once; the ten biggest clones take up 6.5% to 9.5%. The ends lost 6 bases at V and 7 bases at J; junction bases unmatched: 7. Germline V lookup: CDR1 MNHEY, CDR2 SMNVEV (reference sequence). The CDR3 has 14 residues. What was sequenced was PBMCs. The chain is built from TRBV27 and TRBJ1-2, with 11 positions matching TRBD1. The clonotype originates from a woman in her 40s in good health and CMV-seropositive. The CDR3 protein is CASRFGQGATGYTF. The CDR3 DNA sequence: TGTGCCAGCAGGTTCGGACAGGGGGCCACTGGCTACACCTTC.